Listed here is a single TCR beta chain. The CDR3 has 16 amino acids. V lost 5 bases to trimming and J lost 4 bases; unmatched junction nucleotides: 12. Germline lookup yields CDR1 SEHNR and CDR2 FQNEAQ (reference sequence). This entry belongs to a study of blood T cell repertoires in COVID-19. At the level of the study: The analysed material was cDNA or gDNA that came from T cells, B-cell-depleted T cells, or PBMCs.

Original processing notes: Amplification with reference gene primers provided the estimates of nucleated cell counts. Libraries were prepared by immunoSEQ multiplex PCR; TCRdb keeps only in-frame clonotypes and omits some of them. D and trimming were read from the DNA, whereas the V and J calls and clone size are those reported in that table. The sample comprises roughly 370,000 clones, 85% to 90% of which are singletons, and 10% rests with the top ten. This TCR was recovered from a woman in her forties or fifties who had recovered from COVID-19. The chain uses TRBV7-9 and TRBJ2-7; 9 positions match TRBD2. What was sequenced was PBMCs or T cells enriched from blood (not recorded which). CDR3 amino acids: CASSQGIAGGPYEQYF. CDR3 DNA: TGTGCCAGCAGCCAAGGGATTGCGGGGGGGCCGTACGAGCAGTACTTC.